The 16 T cell receptor beta chains presented below share a single source sample, sequenced in a study of T cell responses to AZD1222 COVID-19 vaccine. Using immunoSEQ multiplex PCR, the repertoire was profiled, and TCRdb retains in-frame clones only, with some absent. The data show approximately 140,000 clones, roughly 89% seen once. Sequencing used peripheral blood, obtained on day 0 of AZD1222 vaccination. These receptors were obtained from an adult in good health.

This chain uses TRBV12-5 with TRBJ1-5; D possibly corresponds to TRBD1 (6 bases). Germline values: CDR1 LGHNT, CDR2 FRNRAP. This CDR3 has 14 residues. Trimming left V 6 bases short and J 7 bases short, with 16 bases between. The CDR3, as DNA: TGTGCTAGTGGCCCCACAGCAGGACAGCAGCCCCAGCATTTT. Its protein product is CASGPTAGQQPQHF.

The V gene is TRBV6-2 or TRBV6-3, the J gene TRBJ1-2, with 7 bases matching TRBD1. The V segment lost 0 bases and the J segment 4 bases; nucleotides outside the gene matches: 5. CDR1 MNHEY and CDR2 SVGEGT come from the germline V gene. The CDR3 runs 15 residues. CDR3 in amino acids: CASSYSQGESYGYTF. DNA of the CDR3: TGTGCCAGCAGTTACTCGCAGGGGGAGAGCTATGGCTACACCTTC.

The J gene is TRBJ1-3, the V gene TRBV7-9; D unclear. The CDR3 is 13 residues long. V lost 6 bases to trimming and J lost 0 bases, with 6 bases between them. CDR1 is SEHNR, CDR2 FQNEAQ, per germline (reference sequence). In DNA form, the CDR3 reads TGTGCCAGCAGGGAGAGCTCTGGAAACACCATATATTTT. Protein product: CASRESSGNTIYF.

This chain connects TRBV3-1 (or the pseudogene TRBV3-2) to TRBJ1-2; D may be TRBD1 (5 bases). The germline gives CDR1 LGHDT, CDR2 YNNKEL (reference sequence). This CDR3 region has 17 residues. Trimming removed 3 bases from V and 2 bases from J, with 19 bases in between. As DNA, the CDR3 is TGTGCCAGCAGCCACACTAACGGGAACGGGGGGAACTATGGCTACACCTTC. This translates into CASSHTNGNGGNYGYTF.

The chain uses TRBV11-2 and TRBJ1-2, with D hard to call. Germline values: CDR1 SGHAT, CDR2 FQNNGV. Deletions cut 5 bases from V and 7 bases from J, with 14 bases between. This CDR3 has 13 residues. This CDR3 reads CASSPSISGGYTF. The CDR3 DNA reads TGTGCCAGCAGCCCCTCCATCAGCGGTGGCTACACCTTC.

The chain links TRBV5-1 to TRBJ1-1, with TRBD1 matching 11 bases. CDR3 length: 16 residues. Germline V CDR1 and CDR2: SGHRS, YFSETQ. After removal of 5 bases from V and 0 bases from J, the junction contained 6 bases not matched to a gene. CDR3 protein: CASSNRDRGLNTEAFF. The CDR3, as DNA: TGCGCCAGCAGTAACCGGGACAGGGGGTTGAACACTGAAGCTTTCTTT.

V is TRBV19 and J is TRBJ2-5; D gene uncertain. The CDR3 runs to 14 residues. Germline CDR1 LNHDA, CDR2 SQIVND (reference sequence). V was shortened by 3 bases and J by 5 bases, with 13 bases between the two germline ends. The chain's CDR3 is CASSMTTKTETQYF. The CDR3 DNA follows: TGTGCCAGTAGTATGACAACTAAAACGGAGACCCAGTACTTC.

J is TRBJ2-7 and V is TRBV5-4; D not resolved. V gave up 5 bases and J gave up 5 bases, with 8 bases separating them. The CDR3 totals 11 residues. Germline loops: CDR1 SGHNT, CDR2 YYREEE (reference sequence). The CDR3 here is CASRLENEQYF. CDR3 nucleotide sequence: TGTGCCAGCAGGCTAGAAAACGAGCAGTACTTC.

The chain links TRBV7-9 to TRBJ2-7, with D hard to call. V shed 4 bases and J shed 3 bases, with 16 bases lying between them. Germline V gives CDR1 SEHNR, CDR2 FQNEAQ (reference sequence). The CDR3 is 15 residues long. The CDR3 region has the DNA TGTGCCAGCAGCTCTAATCCCGCAATACACTACGAGCAGTACTTC. Its translation is CASSSNPAIHYEQYF.

This clone was counted once. This chain links TRBV7-9 with TRBJ1-4; D call uncertain. The CDR3 runs 15 residues. Between the trimmed V and J ends, which lost 5 bases and 2 bases, there was a span of 12 bases. Germline-derived CDR1 and CDR2 are SEHNR and FQNEAQ (reference sequence). The CDR3 nucleotides read TGTGCCAGCAGCAAGACTCTGGGGACTAATGAAAAACTGTTTTTT. Translation gives CASSKTLGTNEKLFF.

The chain employs TRBV5-1 and TRBJ1-6; tentative D call: TRBD1 (5 bases). V lost 0 bases and J 10 bases, leaving 11 bases between the germline ends. Germline lookup yields CDR1 SGHRS and CDR2 YFSETQ. CDR3 length equals 14 residues. CDR3 DNA sequence: TGCGCCAGCAGCTTGGGGGAGGGGAGCTCACCCCTCCACTTT. This gives the protein CASSLGEGSSPLHF.

The chain has TRBV28 and TRBJ2-7; D is possibly TRBD2 (7 bases). Deletions cut 4 bases from V and 6 bases from J, with 25 bases between. The CDR3 runs to 17 residues. Germline lookup yields CDR1 MDHEN and CDR2 SYDVKM. The CDR3 reads CASSSPETGEGGLEQYF. The DNA for the CDR3 is TGTGCCAGCAGTTCCCCCGAGACGGGGGAGGGGGGTCTCGAGCAGTACTTC. Supplemented by reference TRBV28 and TRBJ2-7, the full variable domain reads DVKVTQSSRYLVKRTGEKVFLECVQDMDHENMFWYRQDPGLGLRLIYFSYDVKMKEKGDIPEGYSVSREKKERFSLILESASTNQTSMYLCASSSPETGEGGLEQYFGPGTRLTVT.

In this sample, this clone turned up once. The rearrangement joins TRBV28 to TRBJ2-5; D gene unclear. V was shortened by 3 bases and J by 5 bases, with 13 bases between the two germline ends. CDR1 and CDR2 (germline): MDHEN, SYDVKM. The length of the CDR3 is 14 residues. CDR3 region: CASSFGGLRETQYF. The CDR3 DNA is TGTGCCAGCAGTTTCGGTGGTTTAAGGGAGACCCAGTACTTC.

This clone has a handful of counts. J is TRBJ1-4 and V is TRBV3-1 (or the pseudogene TRBV3-2); no clear D gene. V gave up 4 bases and J gave up 11 bases, with 17 bases separating them. Germline V gives CDR1 LGHDT, CDR2 YNNKEL (reference sequence). This CDR3 is built from 14 residues. The CDR3 DNA is TGTGCCAGCAGCCTTAGGGAGGGAACGGGGAAACTGTTTTTT. This gives the protein CASSLREGTGKLFF.

The CDR3 DNA is TGTGCCAGCAGTGATCGGGACGAGCAGTACTTC. Its protein is CASSDRDEQYF. V gene TRBV6-2 or TRBV6-3 combines with J gene TRBJ2-7; no firm D call. The germline CDR1 and CDR2 sequences are MNHEY and SVGEGT. There are 11 residues in the CDR3. V dropped 5 bases and J dropped 5 bases, with 7 bases sitting between them.

V is TRBV6-2 or TRBV6-3 and J is TRBJ1-6; D is uncertain. V lost 2 bases and J 10 bases, leaving 6 bases between the germline ends. The CDR3 runs 12 residues. Germline lookup yields CDR1 MNHEY and CDR2 SVGEGT. CDR3 in amino acids: CASSYLGSPLHF. CDR3 DNA: TGTGCCAGCAGTTACCTGGGGTCACCCCTCCACTTT.